One and the same sample provided the 16 T cell receptor beta chains below, sequenced in a study of OX40 agonist ivuxolimab in advanced cancers. TCRdb keeps only in-frame clones here, not all; method: immunoSEQ multiplex PCR. Found here are about 64,000 clones, roughly 82% of them singletons; the top ten hold about 2.3%. The sample here was CD4+ or CD8+ T cells sorted from blood, taken in a trial of the OX40 agonist ivuxolimab. These receptors were taken from an adult with an advanced solid tumor such as melanoma, head and neck, liver or kidney cancer.

The J gene is TRBJ2-3, the V gene TRBV2; 13 bases are a match to TRBD2. This CDR3 contains 15 residues. J lost 3 bases, V lost 5 bases, and 2 bases had no gene match. Germline CDR1 reads SNHLY; CDR2 reads FYNNEI. CDR3 residues: CASSLGLAGTDTQYF. The CDR3 bases are TGTGCCAGCAGTCTGGGACTAGCGGGGACAGATACGCAGTATTTT.

The V call is TRBV4-1, the J call TRBJ1-1; 7 bases are shared with TRBD1. The CDR3 has 15 amino acids. Germline V lookup: CDR1 MGHRA, CDR2 YSYEKL. Losses at the gene ends were 4 bases for V and 1 base for J; bases not matched to a gene: 6. The CDR3 nucleotides are TGCGCCAGCAGCCTTCTAGGGGGCCGGAACACTGAAGCTTTCTTT. Protein sequence: CASSLLGGRNTEAFF.

The rearrangement links TRBV5-4 to TRBJ1-1, with TRBD1 matching 7 bases. With V trimmed by 0 bases and J by 7 bases, 9 bases remained unmatched. CDR1 is SGHNT, CDR2 YYREEE, per germline (reference sequence). The CDR3 consists of 15 residues. In DNA form, the CDR3 reads TGTGCCAGCAGCTTGGGCGCCGGGACAGAACTTGAAGCTTTCTTT. The encoded protein is CASSLGAGTELEAFF.

In its sample, this clone was seen once. The J gene is TRBJ1-1, the V gene TRBV11-2; the D is unclear. Looked up from germline, CDR1 is SGHAT and CDR2 is FQNNGV. Trimming left V 1 base short and J 4 bases short, with 10 bases between. CDR3 size: 14 residues. This chain's CDR3 is CASSLVEGSTEAFF. CDR3 in DNA: TGTGCCAGCAGCTTAGTGGAGGGTAGCACTGAAGCTTTCTTT.

The genes are TRBV19 and TRBJ2-7; possibly TRBD1 or TRBD2 for D (6 bases each). Germline CDR1 reads LNHDA; CDR2 reads SQIVND (reference sequence). V dropped 10 bases and J dropped 0 bases, with 16 bases sitting between them. The CDR3 has 14 residues. The CDR3 coding sequence is TGTGCCACCACTAAAGGGGGGACCTCCTACGAGCAGTACTTC. Translated: CATTKGGTSYEQYF.

This clone was found a few times. The chain uses TRBV7-9 and TRBJ2-7; D could derive from TRBD1 or TRBD2 (5 bases each). V was cut by 5 bases and J by 5 bases, with 19 bases left in between. The CDR3 length is 15 residues. Germline-derived CDR1 and CDR2 are SEHNR and FQNEAQ (reference sequence). The CDR3 is CASSPRGSLGHEQYF. The CDR3 DNA reads TGTGCCAGCAGCCCCCGGGGTTCTCTGGGGCACGAGCAGTACTTC.

The chain is built from TRBV5-5 and TRBJ2-5; no definite D call. The V gene lost 4 bases and the J gene lost 5 bases, with 6 bases spanning the gap. CDR3 length: 11 amino acids. Germline CDR1 SGHKS, CDR2 YYEKEE (reference sequence). The CDR3 DNA follows: TGTGCCAGCAGCAACGCGGAGACCCAGTACTTC. It codes for CASSNAETQYF.

The V and J genes are TRBV29-1 and TRBJ2-7; D not resolved. Between the trimmed V and J ends, which lost 5 bases and 6 bases, there was a span of 8 bases. Germline loops: CDR1 SQVTM, CDR2 ANQGSEA. The CDR3 is made up of 10 amino acids. In nucleotides, the CDR3 is TGCAGCGTTTTGGTTACCGAGCAGTACTTC. Amino acid sequence: CSVLVTEQYF.

The V call is TRBV19, the J call TRBJ1-4; D is unresolved. CDR1 is LNHDA and CDR2 is SQIVND in the germline V gene (reference sequence). The CDR3 is made up of 15 amino acids. Between the trimmed V and J ends, which lost 10 bases and 0 bases, there was a span of 15 bases. This CDR3 is CATSRRLATNEKLFF. The CDR3 nucleotides read TGTGCCACCTCACGACGCCTCGCAACTAATGAAAAACTGTTTTTT.

The chain recombines TRBV6-4 with TRBJ1-1; TRBD1 aligns across 9 bases. There are 14 residues in the CDR3. Germline trimming cut 6 bases from V and 4 bases from J; bases unmatched to any gene: 6. Germline-derived CDR1 and CDR2 are MRHNA and SNTAGT. CDR3 amino acids: CASSLTGGGTEAFF. CDR3 bases: TGTGCCAGCAGCTTGACAGGGGGTGGCACTGAAGCTTTCTTT.

In its sample, this clone was seen once. The CDR3 DNA is TGTGCCAGCAGCCAAGAGGCCTCCACGGGTAACACCATATATTTT. Amino acid sequence: CASSQEASTGNTIYF. This chain joins TRBV4-2 and TRBJ1-3; no definite D call. Trimming removed 0 bases from V and 7 bases from J, with 13 bases in between. Germline CDR1 LGHNA, CDR2 YNFKEQ. This CDR3 region has 15 residues.

This clone was picked up one time. J is TRBJ2-2 and V is TRBV9; D not resolved. This CDR3 is built from 16 residues. The V and J ends lost 0 bases and 3 bases respectively, with 12 bases between them. Germline loops: CDR1 SGDLS, CDR2 YYNGEE. CDR3 bases: TGTGCCAGCAGCGTAGACGCAGCCTTCTACACCGGGGAGCTGTTTTTT. Protein sequence: CASSVDAAFYTGELFF.

The J gene is TRBJ2-5, the V gene TRBV7-6; D not certain. V lost 1 base, J lost 7 bases, and 13 bases lay in between. The CDR3 has 14 residues. Germline CDR1 and CDR2: SGHVS and FNYEAQ. The CDR3 loop is CASSLGTPPVTQYF. DNA of the CDR3: TGTGCCAGCAGCTTAGGGACCCCGCCTGTGACCCAGTACTTC.

The chain is built from TRBV9 and TRBJ2-3, with a weak D call TRBD2 (5 bases). CDR3 length equals 16 residues. Germline V CDR1 and CDR2: SGDLS, YYNGEE. Deletions cut 0 bases from V and 1 base from J, with 12 bases between. The CDR3 sequence is CASSVAGGSGTDTQYF. In nucleotides, the CDR3 is TGTGCCAGCAGCGTAGCTGGTGGGAGTGGCACAGATACGCAGTATTTT. The full variable domain, in which reference TRBV9 and TRBJ2-3 provide the parts outside the CDR3, is DSGVTQTPKHLITATGQRVTLRCSPRSGDLSVYWYQQSLDQGLQFLIQYYNGEERAKGNILERFSAQQFPDLHSELNLSSLELGDSALYFCASSVAGGSGTDTQYFGPGTRLTVL.

As regards this clone: At one boundary the junction diverges from the germline segment, which might be a read error. This chain uses TRBV27 with TRBJ1-3; D possibly corresponds to TRBD1 (6 bases). The CDR3 is 13 residues long. The V gene's germline CDR1 is MNHEY and CDR2 SMNVEV (reference sequence). CDR3 loop: CASSLMGASTLYF. The CDR3 region has the DNA TGTGCCAGCAGTTTAATGGGGGCGAGCACCCTATATTTT.

This clone has a handful of counts. The V and J genes are TRBV10-3 and TRBJ2-6, with unresolved D. V was cut by 10 bases and J by 0 bases, with 16 bases left in between. The CDR3 totals 16 residues. Germline V lookup: CDR1 ENHRY, CDR2 SYGVKD. The CDR3 loop is CATASPDGSGANVLTF. The CDR3 DNA is TGTGCCACTGCCTCTCCTGACGGCTCTGGGGCCAACGTCCTGACTTTC.